This T cell receptor beta chain came from a study of identical twins. MiXCR was run by TCRdb on the 5' RACE reads, yielding one entry per CDR3 protein. Among 1.5 million or so distinct CDR3 sequences listed, under 35% were seen once. A few counts support this clonotype. Sequenced input: cord blood. This receptor was obtained from a newborn girl in good health.

DNA for the CDR3: TGCAGTGCTAGAGCCCCCGGGAGCTTAGCGAGAGAAAAACTGTTTTTT. This encodes CSARAPGSLAREKLFF. The chain combines TRBV20-1 with TRBJ1-4; D not certain. The germline V gene has CDR1 DFQATT and CDR2 SNEGSKA (reference sequence). The CDR3 has 16 amino acids. Trimming left V 1 base short and J 8 bases short, with 20 bases between.